The entry that follows covers one TCR beta chain sequence. Profiled with immunoSEQ multiplex PCR; TCRdb holds only in-frame clones, not every one. The data hold about 150,000 clones, with about 88% observed a single time. Germline V CDR1 and CDR2: MDHEN, SYDVKM. CDR3 length equals 15 residues. Between the trimmed V and J ends, which lost 4 bases and 4 bases, there was a span of 14 bases. The data derive from a study of blood T cell repertoires in COVID-19. This clonotype was obtained from a woman aged 55-70 years with COVID-19, enrolled during active disease. Sample: peripheral blood. The genes are TRBV28 and TRBJ1-5, with D possibly TRBD1 on 5 matching bases. The chain's CDR3 is CASSSGSGANQPQHF. The CDR3 DNA sequence: TGTGCCAGCAGTTCAGGAAGCGGGGCGAATCAGCCCCAGCATTTT.